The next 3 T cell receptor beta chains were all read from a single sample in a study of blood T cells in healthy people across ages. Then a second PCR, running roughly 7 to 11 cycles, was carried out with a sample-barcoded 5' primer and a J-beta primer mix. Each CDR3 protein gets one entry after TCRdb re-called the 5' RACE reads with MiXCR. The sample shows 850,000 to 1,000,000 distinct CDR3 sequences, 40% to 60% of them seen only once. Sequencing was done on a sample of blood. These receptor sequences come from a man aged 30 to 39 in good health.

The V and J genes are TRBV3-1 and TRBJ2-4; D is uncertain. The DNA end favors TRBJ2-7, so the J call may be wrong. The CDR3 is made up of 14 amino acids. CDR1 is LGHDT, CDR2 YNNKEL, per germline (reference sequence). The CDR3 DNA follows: TGTGCCAGCAGCCATAGCACCCTGGAGTACGAGCAGTACTTC. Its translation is CASSHSTLEYEQYF.

The CDR3 DNA follows: TGCAGTGCTAGAGAAAGGGGGGCAGGGGGGGGCTATGGCTACACCTTC. Its translation: CSARERGAGGGYGYTF. This chain connects TRBV20-1 to TRBJ1-2; TRBD1 matches at 7 bases. The CDR3 covers 16 residues. Germline-derived CDR1 and CDR2 are DFQATT and SNEGSKA (reference sequence). The V gene end was trimmed by 0 bases and the J gene end by 4 bases; junction bases not matched to a gene: 11.

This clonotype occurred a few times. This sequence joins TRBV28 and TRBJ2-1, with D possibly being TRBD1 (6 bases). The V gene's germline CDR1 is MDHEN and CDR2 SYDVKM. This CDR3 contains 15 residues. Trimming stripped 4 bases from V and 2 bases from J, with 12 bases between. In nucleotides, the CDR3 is TGTGCCAGCAGTTCCTCCGGGACAACCTACAATGAGCAGTTCTTC. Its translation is CASSSSGTTYNEQFF.